The 32 T cell receptor beta chains presented below share a single source sample, sequenced in a study of T-cell reconstitution after alpha-beta-depleted transplantation in children. This sample's TCRbeta library carried unique molecular identifier barcodes. Using its own MiXCR run on the PCR reads, TCRdb lists one record per CDR3 protein. Of 400,000 to 500,000 distinct CDR3 sequences listed, approximately 11% are singletons. Sequenced material: PBMCs from the stem cell graft donor, taken from the stem cell graft. These receptors all stem from a human donor who donated a stem cell graft to a child with acute myeloid leukemia.

This clonotype was detected many times. The chain uses TRBV29-1 and TRBJ2-5; possible D gene TRBD2, 6 bases. The CDR3 contains 15 residues. Germline CDR1 and CDR2: SQVTM and ANQGSEA. Trimming stripped 6 bases from V and 1 base from J, with 18 bases between. The CDR3 protein is CSVNRDSRAQETQYF. The CDR3 bases are TGCAGCGTCAACCGGGACTCTAGGGCCCAAGAGACCCAGTACTTC. Based on the CDR3 plus reference TRBV29-1 and TRBJ2-5, the full variable domain is SAVISQKPSRDICQRGTSLTIQCQVDSQVTMMFWYRQQPGQSLTLIATANQGSEATYESGFVIDKFPISRPNLTFSTLTVSNMSPEDSSIYLCSVNRDSRAQETQYFGPGTRLLVL.

This clonotype was seen a handful of times. The genes are TRBV20-1 and TRBJ2-7; D may be TRBD2 (5 bases). Trimming took off 5 bases at V and 2 bases at J, with 13 bases between the two ends. The CDR3 has 13 residues. The germline CDR1 and CDR2 sequences are DFQATT and SNEGSKA (reference sequence). In DNA, the CDR3 is TGCAGTGCTCCCCGGGGAGCGGCCTACGAGCAGTACTTC. Amino acids: CSAPRGAAYEQYF.

V usage is TRBV20-1 and J usage is TRBJ2-3; D unresolved. The CDR3 length is 15 residues. Trimming removed 3 bases from V and 2 bases from J, with 15 bases in between. Germline loops: CDR1 DFQATT, CDR2 SNEGSKA (reference sequence). The CDR3 protein is CSASSVIAATDTQYF. The CDR3, as DNA: TGCAGTGCTAGTTCCGTGATAGCAGCCACAGATACGCAGTATTTT.

This clonotype was observed at least ten times. The chain links TRBV29-1 to TRBJ2-1; 7 nucleotides agree with TRBD2. CDR1 is SQVTM and CDR2 is ANQGSEA in the germline V gene. V was pared by 6 bases and J by 0 bases, with 5 bases of the junction left unmatched. There are 14 residues in the CDR3. The CDR3 nucleotides read TGCAGCGTGGGACGGGGGGTCTCCTACAATGAGCAGTTCTTC. Its translation: CSVGRGVSYNEQFF.

V is TRBV25-1 and J is TRBJ2-3; 11 nucleotides line up with TRBD2. CDR1 MGHDK and CDR2 SYGVNS come from the germline V gene. There are 14 residues in the CDR3. V lost 4 bases, J lost 4 bases, and 1 base stayed unmatched. CDR3 amino acids: CASSASGRSDTQYF. CDR3 DNA sequence: TGTGCCAGCAGTGCTAGCGGGAGGTCAGATACGCAGTATTTT.

The V gene is TRBV19, the J gene TRBJ1-6; D remains ambiguous. The V gene lost 5 bases and the J gene lost 2 bases, with 7 bases spanning the gap. The CDR3 is 14 amino acids. Germline lookup yields CDR1 LNHDA and CDR2 SQIVND (reference sequence). In nucleotides, the CDR3 is TGTGCCAGTAGTCGGATGACCTATAATTCACCCCTCCACTTT. Protein product: CASSRMTYNSPLHF. The full variable domain, its missing parts supplied by reference TRBV19 and TRBJ1-6, is DGGITQSPKYLFRKEGQNVTLSCEQNLNHDAMYWYRQDPGQGLRLIYYSQIVNDFQKGDIAEGYSVSREKKESFPLTVTSAQKNPTAFYLCASSRMTYNSPLHFGNGTRLTVT.

This clonotype was detected a few times. J is TRBJ1-1 and V is TRBV29-1; 9 bases align to TRBD1. V lost 4 bases, J lost 4 bases, and 4 bases stayed unmatched. Germline lookup yields CDR1 SQVTM and CDR2 ANQGSEA. The CDR3 loop spans 13 amino acids. Here the CDR3 reads CSVGKTGGTEAFF. CDR3 DNA: TGCAGCGTTGGAAAGACAGGGGGCACTGAAGCTTTCTTT.

In this sample, this clonotype turned up a few times. V is TRBV27 and J is TRBJ1-5, with TRBD1 identical over 9 bases. This CDR3 contains 17 residues. The V gene end was trimmed by 4 bases and the J gene end by 6 bases; junction bases not matched to a gene: 13. The germline V gene has CDR1 MNHEY and CDR2 SMNVEV (reference sequence). CDR3: CASSSTFGTGFGQPQHF. CDR3 nucleotide sequence: TGTGCCAGCAGTTCAACTTTCGGGACAGGGTTTGGTCAGCCCCAGCATTTT.

The gene calls are TRBV12-3 or TRBV12-4 and TRBJ2-1; 15 bases are a match to TRBD2. V trimming: 5 bases; J trimming: 5 bases; junction bases outside the gene matches: 16. The CDR3 runs 20 residues. CDR3 sequence (DNA): TGTGCCAGCAGTCCCCCACAAGCCGGGACTAGCGGGAGGACCAACAATGAGCAGTTCTTC. It specifies CASSPPQAGTSGRTNNEQFF.

The chain links TRBV5-5 to TRBJ2-2; no firm D call. The V end was cut by 1 base, the J end by 3 bases, with 10 bases between. CDR3 length: 15 amino acids. Germline V gene sequence: CDR1 SGHKS, CDR2 YYEKEE (reference sequence). CDR3 loop: CASSLSTAYTGELFF. The CDR3 nucleotides read TGTGCCAGCAGCTTGAGCACAGCCTACACCGGGGAGCTGTTTTTT.

This clonotype was seen repeatedly, ten times or more. The chain carries TRBV20-1 and TRBJ2-1; 13 bases fit TRBD2. Germline CDR1 is DFQATT and CDR2 is SNEGSKA (reference sequence). This CDR3 has 15 residues. The V segment lost 6 bases and the J segment 8 bases; nucleotides outside the gene matches: 10. CDR3 amino acids: CSATQTSGGADEQFF. The CDR3 DNA follows: TGCAGTGCAACCCAAACTAGCGGGGGGGCCGATGAGCAGTTCTTC.

The chain joins TRBV5-8 to TRBJ2-3; a possible D gene is TRBD1 (5 bases). This CDR3 spans 14 amino acids. CDR1 is SGHTS, CDR2 YDEGEE, per germline. Trimming pared 0 bases from V and 7 bases from J, leaving 12 bases between. CDR3 coding DNA: TGTGCCAGCAGCTTGGACACGCAGGGCAATACGCAGTATTTT. Translating it yields CASSLDTQGNTQYF.

This rearrangement joins TRBV9 to TRBJ2-1; D may be TRBD1 (5 bases). V lost 4 bases, J lost 0 bases, and 17 bases lay in between. The CDR3 totals 17 residues. The germline V gene has CDR1 SGDLS and CDR2 YYNGEE. CDR3 amino acids: CASSPRVGQSSYNEQFF. CDR3 sequence (DNA): TGTGCCAGCAGCCCCAGGGTCGGTCAAAGCTCCTACAATGAGCAGTTCTTC.

The chain links TRBV5-8 to TRBJ2-1; 9 bases align to TRBD2. This CDR3 contains 15 residues. CDR1 is SGHTS and CDR2 is YDEGEE in the germline V gene. V shed 0 bases, J shed 6 bases, and the junction held 4 bases outside the gene matches. CDR3 in DNA: TGTGCCAGCAGCTTGGTGGAGACTAGCGGCAATGAGCAGTTCTTC. It translates to CASSLVETSGNEQFF. Together with reference TRBV5-8 and TRBJ2-1, the CDR3 gives the full variable domain: EAGVTQSPTHLIKTRGQQATLRCSPISGHTSVYWYQQALGLGLQFLLWYDEGEERNRGNFPPRFSGRQFPNYSSELNVNALELEDSALYLCASSLVETSGNEQFFGPGTRLTVL.

The J gene is TRBJ1-1, the V gene TRBV5-7, with D uncertain. TRBV5-7 is recorded as an ORF, its role being uncertain. This CDR3 comprises 16 residues. The V gene lost 4 bases and the J gene lost 0 bases, with 16 bases spanning the gap. The CDR3 bases are TGTGCCAGCAGCCCTGAGTTTGTCTGGTTGAACACTGAAGCTTTCTTT. It encodes CASSPEFVWLNTEAFF.

This chain links TRBV29-1 with TRBJ2-3, with 11 bases aligning to TRBD1. CDR3 size: 13 residues. Losses at the gene ends were 7 bases for V and 6 bases for J; bases not matched to a gene: 6. Germline assignment: CDR1 SQVTM and CDR2 ANQGSEA. CDR3 DNA sequence: TGCAGCGGCATGGGACAGGGGGGGGATACGCAGTATTTT. Translating gives CSGMGQGGDTQYF.

Note on this clonotype: A much larger clone differs by one base, so this may be a read error. Here the CDR3 omits its conserved ending phenylalanine or tryptophan, so a read error is the likely source. The chain is built from TRBV3-1 and TRBJ2-1; D is ambiguous. This CDR3 has 14 amino acids. V was pared by 3 bases and J by 0 bases, with 6 bases between. Germline-derived CDR1 and CDR2 are LGHDT and YNNKEL (reference sequence). As DNA, the CDR3 is TGTGCCAGCAGCCAGCAAAGCTCCTACAATGAGCAGTTCTTG. Amino acids: CASSQQSSYNEQFL.

This clonotype has just a few counts. This sequence joins TRBV7-2 and TRBJ2-7; D not certain. Germline V gene lookup returns CDR1 SGHTA and CDR2 FQGNSA. The length of the CDR3 is 12 residues. V dropped 1 base and J dropped 7 bases, with 8 bases sitting between them. The CDR3 reads CASSLVVGEQYV. In nucleotides, the CDR3 is TGTGCCAGCAGCTTAGTAGTCGGGGAGCAGTACGTC.

The chain is built from TRBV20-1 and TRBJ1-1; possible D gene TRBD1, 5 bases. CDR1 is DFQATT, CDR2 SNEGSKA, per germline (reference sequence). V was shortened by 1 base and J by 10 bases, with 19 bases between the two germline ends. CDR3 length: 14 amino acids. The CDR3 DNA is TGCAGTGCTAGAGTCGGCAGGGCCATTAAAGGAGCTTTCTTT. This codes for CSARVGRAIKGAFF.

This clonotype has a count of ten or more. The chain joins TRBV5-1 to TRBJ2-2; TRBD2 matches 11 bases. The trim removed 0 bases at V and 4 bases at J, leaving 5 bases unmatched. The CDR3 is 17 residues long. Germline V gene data show CDR1 as SGHRS and CDR2 as YFSETQ. The CDR3 loop is CASSLVGLAGGTGELFF. In nucleotides, the CDR3 is TGCGCCAGCAGCTTGGTTGGTCTAGCGGGAGGCACCGGGGAGCTGTTTTTT.

V is TRBV20-1 and J is TRBJ2-5; D possibly corresponds to TRBD1 (5 bases). Germline V gene lookup returns CDR1 DFQATT and CDR2 SNEGSKA (reference sequence). V lost 5 bases to trimming and J lost 1 base, with 11 bases between them. The CDR3 contains 13 residues. The CDR3 nucleotides are TGCAGTGCTCATCGACAGACCCAAGAGACCCAGTACTTC. It specifies CSAHRQTQETQYF.

This clonotype was counted many times. The chain combines TRBV3-1 with TRBJ2-3; 7 bases align to TRBD2. CDR3 length: 15 residues. Trimming removed 2 bases from V and 1 base from J; junction bases left unmatched: 3. Germline CDR1 and CDR2: LGHDT and YNNKEL (reference sequence). The CDR3 region is CASSQLAGGTDTQYF. The DNA of the CDR3 is TGTGCCAGCAGCCAACTCGCGGGAGGCACAGATACGCAGTATTTT.

The chain joins TRBV20-1 to TRBJ2-5, with 7 nucleotides matching TRBD1. J was trimmed by 4 bases and V by 3 bases; bases with no gene match: 2. Germline V lookup: CDR1 DFQATT, CDR2 SNEGSKA (reference sequence). This CDR3 spans 12 amino acids. For the CDR3, the DNA is TGCAGTGCTAGCAGACAGGGAGAGACCCAGTACTTC. Amino acid sequence: CSASRQGETQYF.

In this sample, this clonotype turned up many times. V and J are TRBV7-2 and TRBJ2-1, with 9 bases identical to TRBD2. The germline V gene has CDR1 SGHTA and CDR2 FQGNSA. This CDR3 comprises 16 residues. J lost 10 bases, V lost 1 base, and 11 bases had no gene match. The DNA of the CDR3 is TGTGCCAGCAGCTTAGTGGCGGGGGGGCATGGTGAGGAGCAGTTCTTC. Its translation is CASSLVAGGHGEEQFF. The complete variable domain, with remaining parts taken from reference TRBV7-2 and TRBJ2-1, reads GAGVSQSPSNKVTEKGKDVELRCDPISGHTALYWYRQSLGQGLEFLIYFQGNSAPDKSGLPSDRFSAERTGGSVSTLTIQRTQQEDSAVYLCASSLVAGGHGEEQFFGPGTRLTVL.

This clonotype has more than one count but fewer than ten. The V gene is TRBV14, the J gene TRBJ2-3; 7 bases are shared with TRBD2. Germline loops: CDR1 SGHDN, CDR2 FVKESK. The CDR3 has 16 amino acids. V lost 4 bases to trimming and J lost 2 bases; unmatched junction nucleotides: 9. CDR3 loop: CASSRLANHPTDTQYF. CDR3 bases: TGTGCCAGCAGCCGACTAGCCAACCACCCCACAGATACGCAGTATTTT.

This clonotype was detected many times. The gene calls are TRBV5-4 and TRBJ1-3; D is perhaps TRBD1 (5 bases). With 2 bases removed from V and 3 bases from J, the gap between germline ends came to 9 bases. CDR3 length: 14 amino acids. Per germline, CDR1 SGHNT and CDR2 YYREEE (reference sequence). The CDR3 DNA reads as TGTGCCAGCAGCTTCGCAGGGATTGGAAACACCATATATTTT. Protein product: CASSFAGIGNTIYF.

This clonotype appeared a few times. This chain connects TRBV29-1 to TRBJ2-2, with 8 bases that match TRBD2. This CDR3 region has 16 residues. V was pared by 5 bases and J by 6 bases, with 14 bases of the junction left unmatched. From germline, CDR1 is SQVTM and CDR2 ANQGSEA. CDR3 protein: CSVQGTRDLMSGELFF. For the CDR3, the DNA is TGCAGCGTTCAAGGGACTAGGGACTTGATGTCCGGGGAGCTGTTTTTT.

The gene calls are TRBV15 and TRBJ2-1, with 9 positions matching TRBD2. The CDR3 sequence is 14 residues long. CDR1 and CDR2 (germline): LNHNV, YYDKDF (reference sequence). With 5 bases clipped from V and 4 bases from J, the junction kept 3 bases outside the gene matches. For the CDR3, the DNA is TGTGCCACCAGCCCTAGCGGGGCTTACAATGAGCAGTTCTTC. Translating gives CATSPSGAYNEQFF.

This clonotype came up a few times. CDR3 nucleotides: TGTGCCAGCAGTTGGGGACGTCCTTTGAACACTGAAGCTTTCTTT. Residues: CASSWGRPLNTEAFF. The chain joins TRBV12-3 or TRBV12-4 to TRBJ1-1; a possible D gene is TRBD1 (5 bases). V was trimmed by 4 bases and J by 0 bases, leaving 12 bases between them. The CDR3 loop spans 15 amino acids.

The rearrangement links TRBV4-1 to TRBJ2-7; no definite D call. The CDR3 length is 15 residues. CDR1 and CDR2 from the germline V gene are MGHRA and YSYEKL. V shed 0 bases and J shed 4 bases, with 13 bases lying between them. The DNA for the CDR3 is TGCGCCAGCAGCCAAGAGGGTTTTCCTCTATACGAGCAGTACGTC. Translation gives CASSQEGFPLYEQYV.

The chain employs TRBV20-1 and TRBJ1-2; perhaps TRBD1 as D (5 bases). This CDR3 spans 12 amino acids. Trimming took off 2 bases at V and 9 bases at J, with 13 bases between the two ends. CDR1 is DFQATT and CDR2 is SNEGSKA in the germline V gene (reference sequence). For the CDR3, the DNA is TGCAGTGCTAGATCCTGGGGGGATCGCTACACCTTC. As protein: CSARSWGDRYTF.

Only a few counts were recorded for this clonotype. The V and J genes are TRBV29-1 and TRBJ1-3; the D gene is possibly TRBD1 (6 bases). The CDR3 is made up of 12 amino acids. Trimming removed 6 bases from V and 6 bases from J, with 12 bases in between. The V gene's germline CDR1 is SQVTM and CDR2 ANQGSEA. The CDR3 DNA is TGCAGCGTCTGGGGGGCTTTAAACACCATATATTTT. Amino acid sequence: CSVWGALNTIYF.